What follows is one T cell receptor (beta chain) and its context. The antigen remains undetermined. The data derive from a study of OX40 agonist ivuxolimab in advanced cancers. Generated by immunoSEQ multiplex PCR, the TCRdb table keeps only in-frame clones and is missing some. This table has about 63,000 clones, roughly 73% appearing once. Study-level points and caveats: CD8+ T cells showed, on average, more clonal expansion than CD4+ cells.

The sequenced sample was CD4+ or CD8+ T cells sorted from blood, obtained in a trial of the OX40 agonist ivuxolimab. The sequence derives from an adult with an advanced solid tumor such as melanoma, head and neck, liver or kidney cancer.

In DNA form, the CDR3 reads TGTGCCAGCAGCTTAGATCTAGCGGGGAACACCGGGGAGCTGTTTTTT. Translation: CASSLDLAGNTGELFF. This chain joins TRBV11-2 and TRBJ2-2, with 8 nucleotides matching TRBD2. CDR1 is SGHAT and CDR2 is FQNNGV in the germline V gene. The CDR3 sequence is 16 residues long. The V segment lost 0 bases and the J segment 1 base; nucleotides outside the gene matches: 1.